Listed here are 26 T cell receptor beta chains from one sample, sequenced in a study of response to subunit inactivated influenza vaccine. TCRdb called the RT-PCR reads again in MiXCR, with one record for every CDR3 protein. Altogether 500,000 to 600,000 distinct CDR3 sequences are present, about 17% being singletons, with the ten largest covering about 3%. The sequencing here drew on CD4+ T cells sorted from PBMCs, taken 23 months after vaccination. The receptors here all came from a man aged 50-75 years who received an inactivated influenza vaccine.

This clonotype was counted a few times. One end of the junction fails to match germline, which may point to a read error. This chain links TRBV6-5 with TRBJ1-3, with 9 bases fitting TRBD1. Germline V gives CDR1 MNHEY, CDR2 SVGAGI. The CDR3 totals 15 residues. CDR3 sequence (DNA): TGTGCCAGCAGTTACCACCCCGGCGAGGGACAGGGTGAGGATTTT. It translates to CASSYHPGEGQGEDF.

The rearrangement joins TRBV12-3 or TRBV12-4 to TRBJ1-1; 8 bases match TRBD1. V gave up 2 bases and J gave up 3 bases; unmatched junction bases: 2. The CDR3 sequence is 14 residues long. CDR3: CASSLWDRYTEAFF. The CDR3 DNA reads TGTGCCAGCAGTTTATGGGACAGGTACACTGAAGCTTTCTTT.

This clonotype was observed a handful of times. The chain couples TRBV12-3 or TRBV12-4 to TRBJ2-1, with TRBD2 identical over 8 bases. The junction had 6 bases not matched to a gene; V was cut back by 5 bases and J by 3 bases. This CDR3 has 15 amino acids. The CDR3 is CASSRSGAGYNEQFF. CDR3 sequence (DNA): TGTGCCAGCAGTCGTAGCGGGGCGGGCTACAATGAGCAGTTCTTC.

The CDR3 sequence: CASSLAPRDLGYNEQFF. The CDR3 nucleotides read TGCGCCAGCAGCTTGGCCCCCCGGGACCTGGGCTACAATGAGCAGTTCTTC. V and J are TRBV5-1 and TRBJ2-1, with D perhaps matching TRBD1 or TRBD2 (5 bases each). CDR1 SGHRS and CDR2 YFSETQ come from the germline V gene. V lost 0 bases and J 3 bases, leaving 16 bases between the germline ends. This CDR3 has 17 amino acids.

This clonotype was seen only once. This chain links TRBV5-1 with TRBJ1-4, with 8 bases identical to TRBD1. This CDR3 is built from 15 residues. J gave up 7 bases and V 0 bases, and 5 bases lay outside the gene matches. Looked up from germline, CDR1 is SGHRS and CDR2 is YFSETQ. CDR3 in amino acids: CASSLATGAREKLFF. CDR3 DNA: TGCGCCAGCAGCTTGGCGACAGGGGCGCGTGAAAAACTGTTTTTT.

This clonotype was recorded a few times. The CDR3 DNA follows: TGTGCCAGCAGCGTAGCTGGTAGCGGCCTTTACAATGAGCAGTTCTTC. Its protein is CASSVAGSGLYNEQFF. The genes are TRBV9 and TRBJ2-1, with D maybe TRBD2 (6 bases). Trimming stripped 0 bases from V and 4 bases from J, with 14 bases between. The CDR3 contains 16 residues. The germline gives CDR1 SGDLS, CDR2 YYNGEE. Full variable domain (remainder filled in from reference TRBV9 and TRBJ2-1): DSGVTQTPKHLITATGQRVTLRCSPRSGDLSVYWYQQSLDQGLQFLIQYYNGEERAKGNILERFSAQQFPDLHSELNLSSLELGDSALYFCASSVAGSGLYNEQFFGPGTRLTVL.

The V call is TRBV7-2, the J call TRBJ1-5; no clear D gene. V was clipped by 1 base and J by 9 bases, with 13 bases between them. Per germline, CDR1 SGHTA and CDR2 FQGNSA. The CDR3 has 14 residues. The CDR3 nucleotides are TGTGCCAGCAGCTTAGAAAAGGGTTATTCGCCCCAGCATTTT. This codes for CASSLEKGYSPQHF.

The chain uses TRBV18 and TRBJ2-7; a weak D match, TRBD1 (6 bases). The V end lost 5 bases, the J end lost 3 bases, and 11 bases lay between the germline ends. The CDR3 has 13 residues. Germline V gives CDR1 KGHSH, CDR2 LQKENI. CDR3 DNA sequence: TGTGCCAGCTCAGTTTCACAGGGCTACGAGCAGTACTTC. Translated: CASSVSQGYEQYF.

The chain uses TRBV18 and TRBJ2-1; TRBD1 aligns across 7 bases. J was trimmed by 7 bases and V by 5 bases; bases with no gene match: 11. Germline lookup yields CDR1 KGHSH and CDR2 LQKENI. The CDR3 is 15 residues long. For the CDR3, the DNA is TGTGCCAGCTCAATTTCCCAGGGGGTAAATAATGAGCAGTTCTTC. Translation gives CASSISQGVNNEQFF.

This clonotype was detected a few times. V gene TRBV11-1 combines with J gene TRBJ2-1; 15 bases fit TRBD2. This CDR3 has 16 residues. V dropped 6 bases and J dropped 7; count of bases not matched to a gene: 7. Germline-derived CDR1 and CDR2 are SGHAT and FQDESV (reference sequence). For the CDR3, the DNA is TGTGCCAGCAGTTACGGAGGGACTAGCGGGAGGAATGAGCAGTTCTTC. Its protein is CASSYGGTSGRNEQFF.

This clonotype was counted only a few times. The chain links TRBV29-1 to TRBJ2-7, with a possible D match to TRBD1 (6 bases). The CDR3 loop spans 11 amino acids. V lost 7 bases and J 7 bases, leaving 14 bases between the germline ends. CDR1 is SQVTM and CDR2 is ANQGSEA in the germline V gene. The CDR3 nucleotides are TGCAGCGCAAGACTTAGGGGGGAGCAGTACTTC. Its protein is CSARLRGEQYF.

This clonotype was seen a handful of times. J is TRBJ1-5 and V is TRBV20-1; 7 bases are shared with TRBD1. The CDR3 consists of 13 residues. CDR1 is DFQATT, CDR2 SNEGSKA, per germline (reference sequence). V gave up 4 bases and J gave up 5 bases; unmatched junction bases: 5. The CDR3 loop reads CSATGQTYQPQHF. The CDR3 coding sequence is TGCAGTGCTACGGGACAGACGTATCAGCCCCAGCATTTT.

The table lists this clonotype with a few counts. This chain connects TRBV6-1 to TRBJ1-6; 9 bases line up with TRBD1. Germline CDR1 reads MNHNS; CDR2 reads SASEGT. The CDR3 totals 15 residues. Trimming removed 7 bases from V and 6 bases from J; junction bases left unmatched: 7. CDR3 region: CASTSGTGINSPLHF. The DNA for the CDR3 is TGTGCCAGCACCTCCGGGACAGGGATTAATTCACCCCTCCACTTT.

The chain is built from TRBV9 and TRBJ1-2, with D perhaps TRBD1 (5 bases). The CDR3 length is 13 residues. Trimming shortened V by 0 bases and J by 8 bases, and 11 bases separated the two germline ends. CDR1 and CDR2 (germline): SGDLS, YYNGEE. CDR3 region: CASSVGIGEGYTF. In DNA, the CDR3 is TGTGCCAGCAGCGTAGGTATAGGGGAAGGCTACACCTTC.

This clonotype was seen a few times. This rearrangement joins TRBV3-1 to TRBJ1-3; D ambiguous. The V end lost 0 bases, the J end lost 8 bases, and 5 bases lay between the germline ends. The CDR3 is 12 amino acids. In germline, CDR1 is LGHDT, CDR2 YNNKEL (reference sequence). CDR3 DNA: TGTGCCAGCAGCCAAGACGGGCACACCATATATTTT. Its protein is CASSQDGHTIYF. The whole variable domain, filled in from reference TRBV3-1 and TRBJ1-3, reads DTAVSQTPKYLVTQMGNDKSIKCEQNLGHDTMYWYKQDSKKFLKIMFSYNNKELIINETVPNRFSPKSPDKAHLNLHINSLELGDSAVYFCASSQDGHTIYFGEGSWLTVV.

The chain uses TRBV7-2 and TRBJ2-1; D call uncertain. Deletions cut 4 bases from V and 8 bases from J, with 15 bases between. Germline CDR1 is SGHTA and CDR2 is FQGNSA. This CDR3 is 14 amino acids long. In DNA form, the CDR3 reads TGTGCCAGCAGCTCTTACCTTGTCGGCGATGAGCAGTTCTTC. Its protein is CASSSYLVGDEQFF.

This clonotype appeared a few times. V and J are TRBV2 and TRBJ2-1, with 9 bases that match TRBD2. With V trimmed by 8 bases and J by 4 bases, 9 bases remained unmatched. Looked up from germline, CDR1 is SNHLY and CDR2 is FYNNEI. The CDR3 spans 15 residues. The CDR3 sequence is CASQVRLAEYNEQFF. The CDR3 nucleotides are TGTGCCAGCCAGGTTCGACTAGCGGAATACAATGAGCAGTTCTTC.

This clonotype has only a few counts. The chain couples TRBV20-1 to TRBJ1-6, with a weak D call TRBD1 (5 bases). From germline, CDR1 is DFQATT and CDR2 SNEGSKA (reference sequence). V was cut by 3 bases and J by 7 bases, with 10 bases left in between. This CDR3 has 13 residues. The chain's CDR3 is CSASGARNSPLHF. CDR3 bases: TGCAGTGCTAGCGGGGCCCGAAATTCACCCCTCCACTTT.

This clonotype occurred a few times. This sequence joins TRBV7-9 and TRBJ1-5; D uncertain. Trimming left V 5 bases short and J 1 base short, with 15 bases between. CDR3 size: 16 residues. Germline V lookup: CDR1 SEHNR, CDR2 FQNEAQ (reference sequence). As DNA, the CDR3 is TGTGCCAGCAGCCCCGTTGGAGGGCTGAGCAATCAGCCCCAGCATTTT. The encoded protein is CASSPVGGLSNQPQHF.

This clonotype was detected only a few times. The chain is built from TRBV4-3 and TRBJ1-4; D ambiguous. The CDR3 runs to 16 residues. Germline lookup yields CDR1 LGHNA and CDR2 YSLEER. V lost 0 bases, J lost 7 bases, and 15 bases lay in between. The CDR3 nucleotides read TGCGCCAGCAGCCAAGACCCCGGTGGATCGGGTGAAAAACTGTTTTTT. Its protein is CASSQDPGGSGEKLFF.

This sequence joins TRBV12-3 or TRBV12-4 and TRBJ1-1, with D possibly being TRBD1 (6 bases). This CDR3 comprises 13 residues. The V gene lost 7 bases and the J gene lost 1 base, with 10 bases spanning the gap. The CDR3 DNA follows: TGTGCCAGCACCATAGGGGGGAACACTGAAGCTTTCTTT. Its translation: CASTIGGNTEAFF.

This clonotype was seen repeatedly, ten times or more. The V gene is TRBV6-6, the J gene TRBJ2-1; D perhaps matches TRBD1 (5 bases). CDR1 and CDR2 (germline): MNHNY, SVGAGI (reference sequence). The CDR3 covers 13 residues. The germline V and J ends were trimmed by 7 bases and 6 bases, with 13 bases remaining between them. This chain's CDR3 is CASNEDIPNEQFF. Here the CDR3 DNA reads TGTGCCAGCAACGAGGACATCCCCAATGAGCAGTTCTTC.

This clonotype has just a few counts. V usage is TRBV6-1 and J usage is TRBJ2-7; D gene uncertain. The V gene lost 5 bases and the J gene lost 2 bases, with 22 bases spanning the gap. This CDR3 comprises 17 residues. The V gene's germline CDR1 is MNHNS and CDR2 SASEGT. In DNA form, the CDR3 reads TGTGCCAGCAGTCCGTCCCGGGCTACTCTAAGGGCCTACGAGCAGTACTTC. Translation gives CASSPSRATLRAYEQYF.

In its sample, this clonotype was seen a few times. This chain joins TRBV11-2 and TRBJ2-3; 12 bases line up with TRBD2. V was clipped by 6 bases and J by 2 bases; unmatched bases: 12. This CDR3 has 18 amino acids. In germline, CDR1 is SGHAT, CDR2 FQNNGV. The CDR3 loop is CASSLPIRLAGVTDTQYF. Here the CDR3 DNA reads TGTGCCAGCAGTCTTCCCATCAGACTAGCGGGGGTCACAGATACGCAGTATTTT.

This clonotype appeared a few times. The chain combines TRBV5-1 with TRBJ2-7; D is unclear. V lost 2 bases and J 3 bases, leaving 12 bases between the germline ends. The CDR3 length is 14 residues. Per germline, CDR1 SGHRS and CDR2 YFSETQ. The DNA of the CDR3 is TGCGCCAGCAGCTTTTATTTTGGGAACTACGAGCAGTACTTC. Protein sequence: CASSFYFGNYEQYF. Full variable domain (outside the CDR3, taken from reference TRBV5-1 and TRBJ2-7): KAGVTQTPRYLIKTRGQQVTLSCSPISGHRSVSWYQQTPGQGLQFLFEYFSETQRNKGNFPGRFSGRQFSNSRSEMNVSTLELGDSALYLCASSFYFGNYEQYFGPGTRLTVT.

The CDR3 spells CATSPRGRNTEAFF. CDR3 nucleotide sequence: TGTGCCACCAGCCCTAGGGGACGGAACACTGAAGCTTTCTTT. V gene TRBV15 combines with J gene TRBJ1-1; D may be TRBD1 (5 bases). CDR1 LNHNV and CDR2 YYDKDF come from the germline V gene (reference sequence). This CDR3 contains 14 residues. V was clipped by 5 bases and J by 1 base, with 11 bases between them.